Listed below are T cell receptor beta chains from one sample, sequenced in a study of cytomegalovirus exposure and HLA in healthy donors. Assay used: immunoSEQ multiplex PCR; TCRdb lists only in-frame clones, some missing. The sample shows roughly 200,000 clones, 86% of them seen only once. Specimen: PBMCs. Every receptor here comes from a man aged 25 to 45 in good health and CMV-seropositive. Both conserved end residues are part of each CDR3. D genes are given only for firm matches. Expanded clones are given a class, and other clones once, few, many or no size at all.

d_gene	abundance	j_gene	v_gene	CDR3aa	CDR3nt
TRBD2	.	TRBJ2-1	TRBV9	CVSSVWAGGLRNEQFF	TGTGTCAGCAGCGTGTGGGCGGGAGGTCTGAGGAATGAGCAGTTCTTC
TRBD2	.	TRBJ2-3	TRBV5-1	CASSAGTSPANTQYF	TGCGCCAGCAGCGCAGGGACTAGCCCCGCAAATACGCAGTATTTT
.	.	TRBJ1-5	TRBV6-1	CASRDYLGNQPQHF	TGTGCCAGCAGGGATTACCTCGGCAATCAGCCCCAGCATTTT
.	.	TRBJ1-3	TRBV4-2	CASSQDRGGGNTIYF	TGTGCCAGCAGCCAAGATCGCGGCGGGGGAAACACCATATATTTT
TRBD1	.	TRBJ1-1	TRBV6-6	CASSWTGGDTEAFF	TGTGCCAGCAGTTGGACAGGTGGAGATACTGAAGCTTTCTTT
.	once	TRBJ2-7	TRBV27	CASSSLRGVVDEQYF	TGTGCCAGCAGTTCGCTGAGAGGGGTGGTGGACGAGCAGTACTTC
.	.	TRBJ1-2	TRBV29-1	CSVDLGGYYGYTF	TGCAGCGTTGACCTGGGGGGGTACTATGGCTACACCTTC
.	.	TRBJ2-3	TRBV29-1	CSVAESGTDTQYF	TGCAGCGTTGCAGAATCCGGCACAGATACGCAGTATTTT
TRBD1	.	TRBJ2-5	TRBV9	CASSALGQGAGETQYF	TGTGCCAGCAGCGCCCTGGGACAGGGGGCGGGAGAGACCCAGTACTTC
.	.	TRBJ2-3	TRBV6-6	CASSYSDKSTDTQYF	TGTGCCAGCAGTTACTCGGACAAGAGCACAGATACGCAGTATTTT
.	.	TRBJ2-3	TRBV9	CASSVGTSTDTQYF	TGTGCCAGCAGCGTAGGTACTAGCACAGATACGCAGTATTTT
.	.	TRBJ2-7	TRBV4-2	CASSQASPPSYEQYF	TGTGCCAGCAGCCAAGCTAGTCCTCCATCCTACGAGCAGTACTTC
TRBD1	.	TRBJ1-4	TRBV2	CASSGQGAATNEKLFF	TGTGCCAGCAGCGGACAGGGAGCTGCAACTAATGAAAAACTGTTTTTT
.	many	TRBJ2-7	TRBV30	CAQGAVSYEQYF	TGTGCCCAAGGGGCAGTCTCCTACGAGCAGTACTTC
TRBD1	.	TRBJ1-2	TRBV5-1	CASSITGTGVEGYTF	TGCGCCAGCAGCATCACCGGGACAGGAGTCGAAGGCTACACCTTC
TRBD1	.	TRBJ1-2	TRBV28	CASSVGTVQGYTF	TGTGCCAGCAGTGTCGGGACAGTCCAAGGCTACACCTTC
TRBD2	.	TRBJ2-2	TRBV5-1	CASSLVAGVAGELFF	TGCGCCAGCAGCCTGGTAGCGGGAGTAGCCGGGGAGCTGTTTTTT
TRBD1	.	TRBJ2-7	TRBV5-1	CASSLQGYEQYF	TGCGCCAGCAGCCTACAGGGGTACGAGCAGTACTTC
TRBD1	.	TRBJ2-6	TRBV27	CASRPGGTGANVLTF	TGTGCCAGCAGACCAGGGGGCACTGGGGCCAACGTCCTGACTTTC
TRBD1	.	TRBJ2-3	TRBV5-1	CASSHGTGGAVDTQYF	TGCGCCAGCAGCCATGGGACAGGGGGCGCGGTAGATACGCAGTATTTT
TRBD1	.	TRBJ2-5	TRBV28	CASRPLLQGARETQYF	TGTGCCAGCAGACCCCTGCTACAGGGGGCGCGGGAGACCCAGTACTTC
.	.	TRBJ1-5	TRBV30	CAGGSNQPQHF	TGTGCGGGAGGGAGCAATCAGCCCCAGCATTTT
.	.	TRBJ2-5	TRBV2	CASSPDRGGEETQYF	TGTGCCAGCAGCCCGGACAGAGGAGGTGAAGAGACCCAGTACTTC
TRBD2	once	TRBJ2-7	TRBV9	CASSVDSGHGLAYEQYF	TGTGCCAGCAGCGTAGATTCGGGTCACGGACTAGCCTACGAGCAGTACTTC
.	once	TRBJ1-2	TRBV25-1	CASSEYGGGWGYTF	TGTGCCAGCAGTGAATACGGGGGAGGTTGGGGCTACACCTTC
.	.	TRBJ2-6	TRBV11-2	CASSLEGNPRSGANVLTF	TGTGCCAGCAGCCTAGAAGGGAACCCAAGATCTGGGGCCAACGTCCTGACTTTC
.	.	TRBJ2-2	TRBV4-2	CASSQGSYTGELFF	TGTGCCAGCAGCCAGGGGAGCTACACCGGGGAGCTGTTTTTT
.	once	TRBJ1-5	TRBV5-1	CASSLAGYGNQPQHF	TGCGCCAGCAGCTTGGCCGGGTACGGCAATCAGCCCCAGCATTTT
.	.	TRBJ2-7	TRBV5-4	CASSLAGGAYEQYF	TGTGCCAGCAGCTTAGCGGGTGGGGCCTACGAGCAGTACTTC
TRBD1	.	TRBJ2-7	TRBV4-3	CASSPGQGEYEQYF	TGCGCCAGCAGCCCGGGACAGGGGGAATACGAGCAGTACTTC
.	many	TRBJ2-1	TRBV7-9	CASSLDASARFF	TGTGCCAGCAGCTTAGACGCTTCCGCTCGGTTCTTC
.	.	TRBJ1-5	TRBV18	CASSRSPPRVSVDQPQHF	TGTGCCAGCTCACGCTCCCCCCCGAGGGTCTCAGTAGATCAGCCCCAGCATTTT
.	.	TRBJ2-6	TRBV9	CASSVRAGANVLTF	TGTGCCAGCAGCGTTAGGGCTGGGGCCAACGTCCTGACTTTC
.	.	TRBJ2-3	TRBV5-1	CASSPTQGPPDTQYF	TGCGCCAGCAGCCCAACGCAGGGTCCCCCAGATACGCAGTATTTT
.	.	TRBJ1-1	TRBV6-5	CASSFGPGGTEAFF	TGTGCCAGCAGTTTCGGCCCTGGGGGGACTGAAGCTTTCTTT
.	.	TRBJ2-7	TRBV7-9	CASSFRDFTYEQYF	TGTGCCAGCAGCTTCCGGGATTTTACCTACGAGCAGTACTTC
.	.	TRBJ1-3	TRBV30	CAWSYGERNTIYF	TGTGCCTGGAGTTATGGGGAGAGAAACACCATATATTTT
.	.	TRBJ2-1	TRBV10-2	CASSESRRNEQFF	TGCGCCAGCAGTGAGTCTCGCCGCAATGAGCAGTTCTTC
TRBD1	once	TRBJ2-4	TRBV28	CASSTGQPLAKNIQYF	TGTGCCAGCAGTACGGGACAGCCTTTAGCCAAAAACATTCAGTACTTC
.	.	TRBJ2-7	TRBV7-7	CASSPVSNWEQYF	TGTGCCAGCAGCCCCGTGAGTAATTGGGAGCAGTACTTC
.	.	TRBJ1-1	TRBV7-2	CASSLEAEGTEAFF	TGTGCCAGCAGCTTAGAGGCTGAGGGCACTGAAGCTTTCTTT
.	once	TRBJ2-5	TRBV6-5	CASSYGRGRQETQYF	TGTGCCAGCAGTTATGGGCGGGGGCGTCAAGAGACCCAGTACTTC
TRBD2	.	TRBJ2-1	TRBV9	CASSPGGDRYNEQFF	TGTGCCAGCAGCCCCGGGGGGGACCGGTACAATGAGCAGTTCTTC
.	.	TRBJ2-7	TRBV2	CASAGTASYEQYF	TGTGCCAGCGCCGGGACTGCCTCCTACGAGCAGTACTTC
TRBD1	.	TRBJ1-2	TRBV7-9	CASSLSGQGAQANYGYTF	TGTGCCAGCAGCTTATCGGGACAGGGGGCGCAGGCTAACTATGGCTACACCTTC
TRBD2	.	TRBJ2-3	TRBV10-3	CAINDGGRLFTDTQYF	TGTGCCATCAACGATGGCGGGAGGCTCTTCACAGATACGCAGTATTTT
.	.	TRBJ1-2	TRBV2	CATGGGVIYGYTF	TGTGCCACCGGCGGAGGCGTTATTTATGGCTACACCTTC
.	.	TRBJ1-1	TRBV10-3	CAISVGGEAFF	TGTGCCATCAGTGTAGGGGGTGAAGCTTTCTTT
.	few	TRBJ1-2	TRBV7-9	CASSFSTGYGYTF	TGTGCCAGCAGCTTTAGTACAGGCTATGGCTACACCTTC